The 11 T cell receptor beta chains in this list originate from one sample, sequenced in a study of CD4+ T cells in melanoma. Sequencing was performed with immunoSEQ multiplex PCR; in TCRdb, only in-frame clones are kept and a portion is missing. In the table there are about 10,000 clones, over 55% of which are singletons. Input material: cells from a culture (not recorded whether cultured in vitro). These receptors were obtained from a human donor with melanoma.

The gene calls are TRBV4-1 and TRBJ1-2, with D possibly being TRBD1 (5 bases). This CDR3 region has 15 residues. Germline-derived CDR1 and CDR2 are MGHRA and YSYEKL. V was clipped by 0 bases and J by 2 bases, with 10 bases between them. The CDR3 loop is CASSQDFGGNYGYTF. CDR3 nucleotides: TGCGCCAGCAGCCAAGATTTTGGGGGGAACTATGGCTACACCTTC.

This clone appeared once. CDR3 amino acids: CASSLRRTYQETQYF. The CDR3 coding sequence is TGTGCCAGCAGCTTGCGAAGGACTTACCAAGAGACCCAGTACTTC. V usage is TRBV5-4 and J usage is TRBJ2-5; weak D call: TRBD2 (5 bases). The CDR3 is made up of 15 amino acids. Germline loops: CDR1 SGHNT, CDR2 YYREEE (reference sequence). The germline V and J ends were trimmed by 1 base and 0 bases, with 10 bases remaining between them. Using reference TRBV5-4 and TRBJ2-5 for the parts outside the CDR3, the full variable domain is ETGVTQSPTHLIKTRGQQVTLRCSSQSGHNTVSWYQQALGQGPQFIFQYYREEENGRGNFPPRFSGLQFPNYSSELNVNALELDDSALYLCASSLRRTYQETQYFGPGTRLLVL.

This rearrangement joins TRBV5-1 to TRBJ2-7, with D perhaps TRBD1 (7 bases). V shed 1 base and J shed 2 bases, with 13 bases lying between them. The CDR3 is made up of 15 amino acids. CDR1 SGHRS and CDR2 YFSETQ come from the germline V gene. This chain's CDR3 is CASSLWQGGTYEQYF. The CDR3 nucleotides are TGCGCCAGCAGCTTGTGGCAGGGGGGTACCTACGAGCAGTACTTC.

V is TRBV9 and J is TRBJ1-2, with D maybe TRBD1 (6 bases). The CDR3 extends over 15 amino acids. Trimming shortened V by 3 bases and J by 3 bases, and 15 bases separated the two germline ends. CDR1 and CDR2 from the germline V gene are SGDLS and YYNGEE. The CDR3 DNA sequence: TGTGCCAGCAGCGCCGGCGGGGGGCCCTACTATGGCTACACCTTC. Encoded protein: CASSAGGGPYYGYTF.

By share, this clone ranks as medium-sized. The J gene is TRBJ1-2, the V gene TRBV5-4; weak D call: TRBD1 (5 bases). CDR1 is SGHNT, CDR2 YYREEE, per germline (reference sequence). Trimming removed 5 bases from V and 3 bases from J, with 11 bases in between. The CDR3 consists of 13 residues. Here the CDR3 reads CASRPQGDYGYTF. In DNA form, the CDR3 reads TGTGCCAGCAGGCCCCAGGGTGACTATGGCTACACCTTC.

This clone was found a few times. The chain couples TRBV7-5 to TRBJ1-2. TRBV7-5 is classified as a pseudogene. The length of the CDR3 is 13 residues. CDR3 residues: CARSLGGNHGYTF. The CDR3 nucleotides read TGTGCCAGAAGCTTAGGGGGGAATCATGGCTACACCTTC.

This chain uses TRBV7-9 with TRBJ1-1, with D perhaps matching TRBD1 (5 bases). Between the trimmed V and J ends, which lost 7 bases and 6 bases, there was a span of 15 bases. The CDR3 contains 13 residues. Germline-derived CDR1 and CDR2 are SEHNR and FQNEAQ (reference sequence). The CDR3 DNA reads TGTGCCAGCACCCCTACAGGTCTCTCTGAAGCTTTCTTT. Its protein product is CASTPTGLSEAFF. Filled out from reference TRBV7-9 and TRBJ1-1, the complete variable domain reads DTGVSQNPRHKITKRGQNVTFRCDPISEHNRLYWYRQTLGQGPEFLTYFQNEAQLEKSRLLSDRFSAERPKGSFSTLEIQRTEQGDSAMYLCASTPTGLSEAFFGQGTRLTVV.

V is TRBV6-1 and J is TRBJ1-2, with D unclear. With 1 base removed from V and 4 bases from J, the gap between germline ends came to 10 bases. The CDR3 totals 14 residues. The germline V gene encodes CDR1 MNHNS and CDR2 SASEGT. CDR3 coding DNA: TGTGCCAGCAGTGAAGGTCCTCAAGTCTATGGCTACACCTTC. Its translation is CASSEGPQVYGYTF.

This clone was recorded a few times. The rearrangement uses TRBV6-1 and TRBJ1-5; D remains unclear. The V end was cut by 6 bases, the J end by 4 bases, with 16 bases between. Germline V gene data show CDR1 as MNHNS and CDR2 as SASEGT. This CDR3 contains 15 residues. The CDR3 sequence: CASRRTGNQNQPQHF. The DNA of the CDR3 is TGTGCCAGCAGACGAACCGGGAACCAAAATCAGCCCCAGCATTTT.

The chain is built from TRBV19 and TRBJ1-2; D is unclear. This CDR3 is 14 amino acids long. Trimming removed 1 base at V and 5 bases at J, with 11 bases between. Germline CDR1 reads LNHDA; CDR2 reads SQIVND (reference sequence). The CDR3 loop is CASSIAGERYGYTF. In DNA form, the CDR3 reads TGTGCCAGTAGTATAGCGGGAGAGAGGTATGGCTACACCTTC.

This sequence joins TRBV18 and TRBJ2-1, with 8 positions matching TRBD2. The CDR3 length is 17 residues. Per germline, CDR1 KGHSH and CDR2 LQKENI. Trimming took 4 bases from V and 6 from J; bases not matched to a gene: 14. The CDR3 loop reads CASSLVSGTGGGNEQFF. The CDR3 DNA reads TGTGCCAGCTCACTGGTGTCCGGGACCGGGGGGGGCAATGAGCAGTTCTTC.